The 22 T cell receptor beta chains reported below all come from one sample, sequenced in a study of shared clonotypes between healthy human individuals. Terminally differentiated effector memory CD45RA+ cells were excluded from the naive CD8 cells, which were CD45RO-negative and positively selected for CCR7. Clones were read by immunoSEQ multiplex PCR, and TCRdb kept only the in-frame ones, dropping some. Of 2 million or so clones listed, approximately 95% are singletons. Input material: naive CD8+ T cells sorted from blood. The receptor set was obtained from a man between 18 and 35 years old in good health.

Comments on this clone: Other nucleotide sequences from this sample produce the same CDR3. J is TRBJ1-2 and V is TRBV9; TRBD1 is a possible D gene (5 bases). Trimming shortened V by 0 bases and J by 1 base, and 7 bases separated the two germline ends. CDR3 length equals 14 residues. Germline loops: CDR1 SGDLS, CDR2 YYNGEE. Here the CDR3 DNA reads TGTGCCAGCAGCGTAGGGCAGGGTAACTATGGCTACACCTTC. Translated, it gives CASSVGQGNYGYTF.

The V call is TRBV29-1, the J call TRBJ2-7, with 9 bases aligning to TRBD1. The CDR3 has 13 residues. Germline lookup yields CDR1 SQVTM and CDR2 ANQGSEA. V dropped 7 bases and J dropped 2; count of bases not matched to a gene: 6. CDR3 coding DNA: TGCAGCGCCCAGGACAGGGGTACCTACGAGCAGTACTTC. This sequence encodes CSAQDRGTYEQYF.

The chain combines TRBV6-5 with TRBJ2-7; the D gene is possibly TRBD1 (5 bases). There are 13 residues in the CDR3. From germline, CDR1 is MNHEY and CDR2 SVGAGI. Trimming stripped 2 bases from V and 3 bases from J, with 8 bases between. CDR3 sequence (DNA): TGTGCCAGCAGTTACCTCACAGGCTACGAGCAGTACTTC. Encoded protein: CASSYLTGYEQYF.

The chain has TRBV5-1 and TRBJ1-3; no clear D gene. V was cut by 1 base and J by 6 bases, with 17 bases left in between. Germline loops: CDR1 SGHRS, CDR2 YFSETQ. This CDR3 has 16 amino acids. DNA of the CDR3: TGCGCCAGCAGCTTGCTTTCATATTCTGACGAAAACACCATATATTTT. Protein: CASSLLSYSDENTIYF. Using reference TRBV5-1 and TRBJ1-3 for the parts outside the CDR3, the full variable domain is KAGVTQTPRYLIKTRGQQVTLSCSPISGHRSVSWYQQTPGQGLQFLFEYFSETQRNKGNFPGRFSGRQFSNSRSEMNVSTLELGDSALYLCASSLLSYSDENTIYFGEGSWLTVV.

The chain employs TRBV11-2 and TRBJ2-7; 9 bases agree with TRBD2. This CDR3 is built from 15 residues. Per the germline V gene, CDR1 is SGHAT and CDR2 is FQNNGV. V lost 2 bases, J lost 7 bases, and 9 bases stayed unmatched. The CDR3 nucleotides read TGTGCCAGCAGCTTACGGGCGGGAGGGCCGGCGGAGCAGTACTTC. Translated, it gives CASSLRAGGPAEQYF.

In DNA form, the CDR3 reads TGTGCCAGCAGCACCCTAGCGGAGCCTTCTTACACAGATACGCAGTATTTT. It codes for CASSTLAEPSYTDTQYF. The chain is built from TRBV7-9 and TRBJ2-3; the match to TRBD2 covers 7 bases. The V gene's germline CDR1 is SEHNR and CDR2 FQNEAQ (reference sequence). Trimming cost V 5 bases and J 2 bases; bases outside gene matches: 13. This CDR3 is 17 amino acids long.

The rearrangement links TRBV7-9 to TRBJ2-2; D not resolved. The CDR3 runs to 15 residues. V gave up 1 base and J gave up 3 bases, with 9 bases separating them. Germline CDR1 and CDR2: SEHNR and FQNEAQ (reference sequence). CDR3 protein: CASSLVRTYTGELFF. CDR3 coding DNA: TGTGCCAGCAGCTTAGTAAGGACCTACACCGGGGAGCTGTTTTTT.

The chain has TRBV19 and TRBJ2-2; 9 bases align to TRBD1. Trimming cost V 6 bases and J 6 bases; bases outside gene matches: 11. Germline CDR1 and CDR2: LNHDA and SQIVND (reference sequence). This CDR3 has 16 residues. The CDR3 DNA sequence: TGTGCCAGTAGCATATCGGGACAGGGAGTAGCCGGGGAGCTGTTTTTT. It yields the protein CASSISGQGVAGELFF.

The chain uses TRBV7-6 and TRBJ2-3; tentative D call: TRBD2 (6 bases). The V end lost 7 bases, the J end lost 2 bases, and 16 bases lay between the germline ends. Germline lookup yields CDR1 SGHVS and CDR2 FNYEAQ. The CDR3 contains 15 residues. CDR3 amino acids: CASNPTGDHTDTQYF. The DNA of the CDR3 is TGTGCCAGCAACCCTACGGGGGACCACACAGATACGCAGTATTTT.

The chain links TRBV7-9 to TRBJ1-1, with TRBD1 matching over 7 bases. The CDR3 runs 15 residues. V lost 3 bases, J lost 3 bases, and 7 bases stayed unmatched. CDR1 is SEHNR and CDR2 is FQNEAQ in the germline V gene (reference sequence). Written as DNA, the CDR3 is TGTGCCAGCAGCTTCAAACAGGGGATAGACACTGAAGCTTTCTTT. Amino acid sequence: CASSFKQGIDTEAFF.

The chain couples TRBV14 to TRBJ2-1; D remains ambiguous. The CDR3 is 16 residues long. Trimming pared 0 bases from V and 4 bases from J, leaving 13 bases between. CDR1 and CDR2 (germline): SGHDN, FVKESK. The CDR3 loop reads CASSQDIGLGYNEQFF. The CDR3 DNA reads as TGTGCCAGCAGCCAAGATATAGGGCTCGGGTACAATGAGCAGTTCTTC.

The rearrangement links TRBV6-4 to TRBJ2-1; D perhaps matches TRBD1 (5 bases). The germline CDR1 and CDR2 sequences are MRHNA and SNTAGT. The V end lost 0 bases, the J end lost 0 bases, and 9 bases lay between the germline ends. This CDR3 has 16 residues. CDR3 sequence (DNA): TGTGCCAGCAGTGACTCGACAGTCAGCTCCTACAATGAGCAGTTCTTC. Protein: CASSDSTVSSYNEQFF.

The chain carries TRBV2 and TRBJ2-1; 12 bases are a match to TRBD2. V was pared by 3 bases and J by 5 bases, with 11 bases of the junction left unmatched. CDR1 is SNHLY, CDR2 FYNNEI, per germline. The CDR3 is 18 amino acids. CDR3 sequence (DNA): TGTGCCAGCAGTGATAGTACTAGCGGGAGGCCCCCTAACAATGAGCAGTTCTTC. It yields the protein CASSDSTSGRPPNNEQFF.

The chain recombines TRBV19 with TRBJ1-5; D remains ambiguous. From germline, CDR1 is LNHDA and CDR2 SQIVND (reference sequence). The CDR3 contains 13 residues. Trimming removed 3 bases at V and 4 bases at J, with 7 bases between. CDR3 bases: TGTGCCAGTAGTATGTGGCTAAATCAGCCCCAGCATTTT. Protein sequence: CASSMWLNQPQHF. The full variable domain, in which reference TRBV19 and TRBJ1-5 provide the parts outside the CDR3, is DGGITQSPKYLFRKEGQNVTLSCEQNLNHDAMYWYRQDPGQGLRLIYYSQIVNDFQKGDIAEGYSVSREKKESFPLTVTSAQKNPTAFYLCASSMWLNQPQHFGDGTRLSIL.

The genes are TRBV5-4 and TRBJ2-1, with 12 bases that match TRBD2. The CDR3 contains 16 residues. With V trimmed by 4 bases and J by 9 bases, 11 bases remained unmatched. Germline CDR1 and CDR2: SGHNT and YYREEE (reference sequence). This CDR3 is CASSQRLAGEVSEQFF. Here the CDR3 DNA reads TGTGCCAGCAGCCAAAGACTAGCGGGAGAGGTCAGTGAGCAGTTCTTC.

V is TRBV30 and J is TRBJ2-1; 8 bases line up with TRBD1. The CDR3 covers 15 residues. Germline CDR1 GTSNPN, CDR2 SVGIG (reference sequence). V lost 0 bases to trimming and J lost 6 bases; unmatched junction nucleotides: 7. CDR3 coding DNA: TGTGCCTGGAGTGTGGGCAGGGGGCCGGGCAATGAGCAGTTCTTC. Residues: CAWSVGRGPGNEQFF.

CDR3 sequence (DNA): TGTGCCAGCCGGGGGGCGGTTGGCTACACCTTC. Translating it yields CASRGAVGYTF. This sequence joins TRBV27 and TRBJ1-2; weak D call: TRBD1 (6 bases). The CDR3 has 11 residues. Germline V gene sequence: CDR1 MNHEY, CDR2 SMNVEV (reference sequence). V lost 8 bases, J lost 7 bases, and 11 bases lay in between.

CDR3 bases: TGTGCCAGCAGTCCATTCCGGGGTAGCGGCCACACAGATACGCAGTATTTT. This codes for CASSPFRGSGHTDTQYF. The chain combines TRBV27 with TRBJ2-3; a possible D gene is TRBD2 (6 bases). Trimming cost V 5 bases and J 2 bases, with 20 bases left between them. In germline, CDR1 is MNHEY, CDR2 SMNVEV (reference sequence). The CDR3 sequence is 17 residues long.

The rearrangement links TRBV5-4 to TRBJ2-1; D is unresolved. CDR3 length: 12 residues. Trimming removed 4 bases from V and 5 bases from J, with 7 bases in between. Germline V lookup: CDR1 SGHNT, CDR2 YYREEE (reference sequence). CDR3 protein: CASSNIDNEQFF. The CDR3, as DNA: TGTGCCAGCAGCAACATAGACAATGAGCAGTTCTTC.

In nucleotides, the CDR3 is TGTGCCAGCAGCCGCCTTATGTGGGGACAAGAGACCCAGTACTTC. It translates to CASSRLMWGQETQYF. This chain joins TRBV11-2 and TRBJ2-5; the D is unclear. This CDR3 spans 15 amino acids. Germline CDR1 SGHAT, CDR2 FQNNGV. The ends were cut back, 5 bases at V and 2 bases at J, with 15 bases in the middle.

About this clone: An end of the junction does not agree with germline; a read error may underlie this. This chain connects TRBV27 to TRBJ2-3; D might be TRBD1 (6 bases). Germline CDR1 is MNHEY and CDR2 is SMNVEV (reference sequence). The CDR3 consists of 16 residues. Here the CDR3 reads CACSPQGIWGTDTQYF. CDR3 DNA: TGTGCCTGCAGCCCCCAGGGGATTTGGGGCACAGATACGCAGTATTTT.

The rearrangement joins TRBV19 to TRBJ2-1, with TRBD1 identical over 7 bases. This CDR3 contains 15 residues. The V gene's germline CDR1 is LNHDA and CDR2 SQIVND (reference sequence). Trimming took 5 bases from V and 4 from J; bases not matched to a gene: 8. The CDR3 reads CASSPPGQSYNEQFF. DNA of the CDR3: TGTGCCAGTAGTCCACCGGGACAGTCGTACAATGAGCAGTTCTTC.